This TCR beta chain is drawn from a study of regulatory T cells in long-lasting Graves disease. Study details: Patients newly diagnosed with Graves' had been on antithyroid drugs for under 3 months. The study's findings and limits: Patients with persistent Graves' had lower TCR diversity than newly diagnosed patients.

Trimming removed 2 bases from V and 6 bases from J, with 22 bases in between. Germline V lookup: CDR1 MNHGY, CDR2 SVAAGI. The CDR3 runs to 17 residues. This clonotype was counted a few times. Its specificity is unknown. Construction of the TCR beta libraries employed iRepertoire HTBI primers in conjunction with Arm-PCR of CDR3 regions. In the authors' workflow: Identification across samples found 62 TRBV and about 15 TRBJ segments. TCRdb called the multiplex PCR reads again in MiXCR, with one record for every CDR3 protein. It is TCRdb's table, rather than the study itself, that gives the V and J calls and clone size. Of around 420,000 distinct CDR3 sequences listed, 15% to 17% are singletons. Regarding time point: newly diagnosed GD, antithyroid drugs for less than 3 months. Generation of the TCR library employed RNA extracted from PBMCs. Each patient gave 8.5 to 10 milliliters of EDTA-anticoagulated peripheral blood.

The specimen comprised peripheral blood mononuclear cells (PBMCs), sampled at new diagnosis, from a patient treated with antithyroid drugs. This clonotype was sampled from a female donor with Graves disease. The V call is TRBV6-9, the J call TRBJ1-2; D possibly corresponds to TRBD1 (5 bases). The CDR3 sequence: CASSYPTREILLNGYTF. CDR3 bases: TGTGCCAGCAGTTATCCGACCAGGGAGATTCTCCTGAATGGCTACACCTTC.